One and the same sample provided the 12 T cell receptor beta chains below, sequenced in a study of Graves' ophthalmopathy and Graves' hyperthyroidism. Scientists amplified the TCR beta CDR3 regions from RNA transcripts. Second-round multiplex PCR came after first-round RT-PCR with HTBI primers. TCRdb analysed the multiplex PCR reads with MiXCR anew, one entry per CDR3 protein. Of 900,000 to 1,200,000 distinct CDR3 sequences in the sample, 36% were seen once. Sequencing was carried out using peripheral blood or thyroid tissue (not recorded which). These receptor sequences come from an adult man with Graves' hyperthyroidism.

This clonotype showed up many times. The CDR3 DNA sequence: TGTGCCACCAGCAGGATACGAGCTAATTCACCCCTCCACTTT. This translates into CATSRIRANSPLHF. The V and J genes are TRBV15 and TRBJ1-6, with D uncertain. The ends were cut back, 3 bases at V and 6 bases at J, with 9 bases in the middle. Germline lookup yields CDR1 LNHNV and CDR2 YYDKDF (reference sequence). This CDR3 contains 14 residues.

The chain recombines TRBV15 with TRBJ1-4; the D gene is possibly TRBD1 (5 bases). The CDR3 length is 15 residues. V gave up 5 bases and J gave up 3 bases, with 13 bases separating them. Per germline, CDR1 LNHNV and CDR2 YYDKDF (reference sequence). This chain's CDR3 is CATSGRGMANEKLFF. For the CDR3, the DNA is TGTGCCACCAGCGGCCGGGGGATGGCTAATGAAAAACTGTTTTTT.

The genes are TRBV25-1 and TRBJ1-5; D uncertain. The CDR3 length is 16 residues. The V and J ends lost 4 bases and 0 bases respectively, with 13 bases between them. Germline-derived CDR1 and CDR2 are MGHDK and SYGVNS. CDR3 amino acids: CASSARSMSSNQPQHF. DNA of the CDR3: TGTGCCAGCAGTGCTAGGTCGATGAGTAGCAATCAGCCCCAGCATTTT.

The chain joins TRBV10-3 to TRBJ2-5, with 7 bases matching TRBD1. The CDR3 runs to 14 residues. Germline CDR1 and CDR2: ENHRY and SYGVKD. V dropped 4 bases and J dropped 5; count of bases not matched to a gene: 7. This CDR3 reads CAISAGQVEETQYF. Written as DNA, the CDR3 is TGTGCCATCAGTGCCGGACAGGTAGAGGAGACCCAGTACTTC.

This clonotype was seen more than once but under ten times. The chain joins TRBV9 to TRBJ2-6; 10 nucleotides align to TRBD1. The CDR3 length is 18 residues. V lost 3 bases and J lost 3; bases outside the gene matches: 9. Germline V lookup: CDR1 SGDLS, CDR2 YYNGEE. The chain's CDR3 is CASSGLRQGADGANVLTF. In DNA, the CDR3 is TGTGCCAGCAGCGGACTACGACAGGGGGCGGATGGGGCCAACGTCCTGACTTTC.

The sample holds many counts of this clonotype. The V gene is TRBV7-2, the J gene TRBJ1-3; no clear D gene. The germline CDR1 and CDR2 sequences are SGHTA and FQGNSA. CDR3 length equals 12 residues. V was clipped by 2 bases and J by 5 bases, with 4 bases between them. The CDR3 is CASSLTRNTIYF. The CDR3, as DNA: TGTGCCAGCAGCTTAACTAGAAACACCATATATTTT. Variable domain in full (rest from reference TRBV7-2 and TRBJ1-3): GAGVSQSPSNKVTEKGKDVELRCDPISGHTALYWYRQSLGQGLEFLIYFQGNSAPDKSGLPSDRFSAERTGGSVSTLTIQRTQQEDSAVYLCASSLTRNTIYFGEGSWLTVV.

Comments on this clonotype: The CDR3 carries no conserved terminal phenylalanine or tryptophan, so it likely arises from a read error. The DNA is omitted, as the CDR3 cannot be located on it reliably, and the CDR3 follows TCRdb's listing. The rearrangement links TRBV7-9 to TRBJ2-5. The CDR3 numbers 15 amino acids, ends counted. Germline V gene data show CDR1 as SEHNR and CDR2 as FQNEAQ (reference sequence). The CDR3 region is CASSPGPSYGYTFGS.

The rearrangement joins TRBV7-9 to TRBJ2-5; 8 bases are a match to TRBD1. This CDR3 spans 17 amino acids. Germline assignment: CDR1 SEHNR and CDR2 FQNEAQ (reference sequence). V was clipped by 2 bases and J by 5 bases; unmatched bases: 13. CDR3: CASSLLQGARIFETQYF. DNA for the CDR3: TGTGCCAGCAGCTTACTTCAGGGGGCGCGAATTTTCGAGACCCAGTACTTC.

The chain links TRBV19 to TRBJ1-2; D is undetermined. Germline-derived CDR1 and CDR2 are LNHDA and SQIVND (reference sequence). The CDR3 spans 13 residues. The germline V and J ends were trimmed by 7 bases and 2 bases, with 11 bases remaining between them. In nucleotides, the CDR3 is TGTGCCAGTATAGGACGGACGAACTATGGCTACACCTTC. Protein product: CASIGRTNYGYTF.

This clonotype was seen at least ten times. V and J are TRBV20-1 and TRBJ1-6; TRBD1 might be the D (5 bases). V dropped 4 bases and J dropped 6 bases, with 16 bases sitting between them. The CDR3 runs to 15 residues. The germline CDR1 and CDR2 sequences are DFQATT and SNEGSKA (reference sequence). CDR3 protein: CSANSGRSLNSPLHF. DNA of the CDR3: TGCAGTGCTAACTCGGGGCGTTCTCTTAATTCACCCCTCCACTTT.

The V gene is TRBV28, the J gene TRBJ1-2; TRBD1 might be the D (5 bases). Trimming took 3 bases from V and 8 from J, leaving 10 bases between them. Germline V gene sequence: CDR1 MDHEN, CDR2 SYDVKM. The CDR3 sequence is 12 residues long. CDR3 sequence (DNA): TGTGCCAGCAGTTTGGACAAAAGAGGCTACACCTTC. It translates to CASSLDKRGYTF.

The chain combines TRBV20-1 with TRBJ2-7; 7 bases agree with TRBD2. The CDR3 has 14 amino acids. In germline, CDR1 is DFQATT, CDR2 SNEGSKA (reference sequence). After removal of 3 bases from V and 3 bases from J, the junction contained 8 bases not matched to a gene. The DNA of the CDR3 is TGCAGTGCTAGGTTAGCGGGCAGTCGCTACGAGCAGTACTTC. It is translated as CSARLAGSRYEQYF.